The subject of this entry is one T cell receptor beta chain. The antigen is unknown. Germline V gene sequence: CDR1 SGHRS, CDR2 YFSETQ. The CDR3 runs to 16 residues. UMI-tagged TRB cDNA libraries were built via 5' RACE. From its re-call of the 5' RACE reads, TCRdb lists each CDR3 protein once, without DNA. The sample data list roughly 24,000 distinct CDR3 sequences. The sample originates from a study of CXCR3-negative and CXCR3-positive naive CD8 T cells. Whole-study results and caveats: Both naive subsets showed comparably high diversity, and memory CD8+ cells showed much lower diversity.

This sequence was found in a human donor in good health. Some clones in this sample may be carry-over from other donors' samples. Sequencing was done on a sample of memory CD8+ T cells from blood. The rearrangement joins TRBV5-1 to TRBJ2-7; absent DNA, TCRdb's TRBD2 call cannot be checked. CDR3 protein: CASCLGDSRDVYEQYF.